This T cell receptor beta chain was recorded in a study of blood T cell repertoires in COVID-19. Looking at the study overall: Sample material is recorded as cDNA or gDNA derived from T cells, B-cell-depleted T cells, or PBMCs.

In the source study's methods: Counts of nucleated cells, estimated from reference gene primer amplification, were obtained. The protocol was immunoSEQ multiplex PCR, while the TCRdb copy is restricted to in-frame clones and leaves out a portion. That table gives V, J and clone size, and the DNA gave D and trimming. The table records 310,000 or so clones, around nine tenths of them present only once. The CDR3 covers 17 residues. Germline V gene lookup returns CDR1 MNHNS and CDR2 SASEGT. V trimming: 3 bases; J trimming: 2 bases; junction bases outside the gene matches: 10. This rearrangement joins TRBV6-1 to TRBJ1-5; TRBD1 matches 7 bases. The TCR originated in a woman in her forties or fifties with active or convalescent COVID-19. The sample taken for sequencing was peripheral blood. CDR3 DNA: TGTGCCAGCAGTGATACCTTCCGACAGGGTCGCAATCAGCCCCAGCATTTT. Amino acids: CASSDTFRQGRNQPQHF.